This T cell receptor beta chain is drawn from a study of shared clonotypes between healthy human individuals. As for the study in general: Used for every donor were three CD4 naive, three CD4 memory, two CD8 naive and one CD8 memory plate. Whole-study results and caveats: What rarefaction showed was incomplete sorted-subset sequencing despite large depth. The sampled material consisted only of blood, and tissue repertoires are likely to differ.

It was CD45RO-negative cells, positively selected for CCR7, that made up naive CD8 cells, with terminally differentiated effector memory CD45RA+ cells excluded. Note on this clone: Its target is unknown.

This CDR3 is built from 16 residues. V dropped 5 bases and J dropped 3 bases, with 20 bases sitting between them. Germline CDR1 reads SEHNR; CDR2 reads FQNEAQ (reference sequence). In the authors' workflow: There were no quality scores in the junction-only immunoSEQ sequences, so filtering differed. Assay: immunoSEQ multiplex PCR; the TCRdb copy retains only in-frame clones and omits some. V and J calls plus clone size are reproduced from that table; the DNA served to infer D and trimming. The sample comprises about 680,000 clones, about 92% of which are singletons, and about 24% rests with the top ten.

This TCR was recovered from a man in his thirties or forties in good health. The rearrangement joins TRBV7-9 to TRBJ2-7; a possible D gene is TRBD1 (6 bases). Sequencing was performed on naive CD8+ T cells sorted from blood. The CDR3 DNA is TGTGCCAGCAGCGGAGGAATGAACAGGGATTTCTACGAGCAGTACTTC. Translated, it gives CASSGGMNRDFYEQYF.